The rows below give T cell receptor beta chains drawn from one sample of a study of cytomegalovirus exposure and HLA in healthy donors. TCRdb's copy holds only in-frame clones and misses some; the assay was immunoSEQ multiplex PCR. The sample table includes 220,000 or so clones. What was sequenced was PBMCs. Receptor source: a girl aged 2-10 years in good health and CMV-seropositive. Each CDR3 is given with its conserved first and last residue. The D gene is left open where the match is weak.

>TRBV19|.|TRBJ2-1
TGTGCCAGTAGTATCGACAGCTACAATGAGCAGTTCTTC
CASSIDSYNEQFF
>TRBV6-1|.|TRBJ2-7
TGTGCCTTATCGATGGACTCCTACGAGCAGTACTTC
CALSMDSYEQYF
>TRBV28|TRBD1|TRBJ1-2
TGTGCCAGCAGTTTATCAGGGGGGACCTTATATGGCTACACCTTC
CASSLSGGTLYGYTF
>TRBV11-2|.|TRBJ1-5
TGTGCCAGCAGCCTCGGACAGCCCGGTCAGCCCCAGCATTTT
CASSLGQPGQPQHF
>TRBV7-9|TRBD2|TRBJ2-5
TGTGCCAGCAGCTTGTTTTCGGGACTAGCGGGAGGCCGTGAGACCCAGTACTTC
CASSLFSGLAGGRETQYF
>TRBV5-6|.|TRBJ1-4
TGTGCCAACAGCTTGGTTGGGGAGGATGAAAAACTGTTTTTT
CANSLVGEDEKLFF
>TRBV27|TRBD2|TRBJ2-5
TGTGCCAGCAGCCCGCGGACTAGAGGGACGGAGACCCAGTACTTC
CASSPRTRGTETQYF
>TRBV20-1|.|TRBJ1-2
TGCAGTGCACCGAGCTATGGCTACACCTTC
CSAPSYGYTF
>TRBV2|TRBD1|TRBJ1-2
TGTGCCAGCAGTGAGACAGGGATGCGCGGCTACACCTTC
CASSETGMRGYTF
>TRBV9|TRBD1|TRBJ1-5
TGTGCCAGCAGCGTAGGAGCAGGGGGAGGTGATCAGCCCCAGCATTTT
CASSVGAGGGDQPQHF
>TRBV5-1|TRBD2|TRBJ2-3
TGCGCCAGCAGCTTGGTTTCAGCGGGAGGGAGGACAGATACGCAGTATTTT
CASSLVSAGGRTDTQYF
>TRBV10-1|TRBD2|TRBJ2-1
TGCGCCAGCTCCCCACCGGGACTAGCGGGGACGACGGGGTACAATGAGCAGTTCTTC
CASSPPGLAGTTGYNEQFF
>TRBV2|TRBD2|TRBJ2-1
TGTGCCAGCATTTCACTAGCGGGAGATGAGCAGTTCTTC
CASISLAGDEQFF
>TRBV2|.|TRBJ1-1
TGTGCCAGCAGTGAAGCACAGAACACTGAAGCTTTCTTT
CASSEAQNTEAFF
>TRBV7-3|.|TRBJ1-2
TGTGCCAGCAGCTTAACGCACAGCTACTCTTATGGCTACACCTTC
CASSLTHSYSYGYTF
>TRBV7-2|.|TRBJ2-3
TGTGCCAGCAGCTTAGGAGGTAGCTTGACAGATACGCAGTATTTT
CASSLGGSLTDTQYF
>TRBV15|TRBD1|TRBJ2-7
TGTGCCACCAGCAGAACGACAGGGAGCTCCTACGAGCAGTACTTC
CATSRTTGSSYEQYF
>TRBV27|TRBD2|TRBJ2-3
TGTGCCAGCAGCCTAGCGGGAGGCACAGATACGCAGTATTTT
CASSLAGGTDTQYF
>TRBV30|TRBD2|TRBJ2-7
TGTGCCTGGAGTGTAGCGCTAGCGGGACCCTACGAGCAGTACTTC
CAWSVALAGPYEQYF
>TRBV6-6|.|TRBJ1-1
TGTGCCAGCAACCCCTGGGTGTCGGGCACTGAAGCTTTCTTT
CASNPWVSGTEAFF
>TRBV28|.|TRBJ2-5
TGTGCCAGCAGTTCCGGGACACCGCAAGAGACCCAGTACTTC
CASSSGTPQETQYF
>TRBV6-6|TRBD1|TRBJ2-3
TGTGCCAGCAGTTCCAGAGGGCCTCAGGGGGCAGATACGCAGTATTTT
CASSSRGPQGADTQYF
>TRBV6-5|.|TRBJ1-3
TGTGCCAGCATCTCCCCCGGGGGTCACACCATATATTTT
CASISPGGHTIYF
>TRBV28|.|TRBJ1-1
TGTGCCAGCACCTATTCAGGGGAATCCGAAGCTTTCTTT
CASTYSGESEAFF
>TRBV6-1|TRBD1|TRBJ1-5
TGTGCCAGCAGTGAATGGGGGACAGAAAATCAGCCCCAGCATTTT
CASSEWGTENQPQHF
>TRBV27|.|TRBJ2-3
TGTGCCAGCAGTTTTATCCCCACAGATACGCAGTATTTT
CASSFIPTDTQYF
>TRBV30|.|TRBJ2-4
TGTGCCTGGAGTCGTGGACAGTTAAACATTCAGTACTTC
CAWSRGQLNIQYF
>TRBV28|TRBD2|TRBJ2-2
TGTGCCAGCAGATCCGGACTAGCGGGAGGAGCCGGGGAGCTGTTTTTT
CASRSGLAGGAGELFF
>TRBV2|.|TRBJ2-3
TGTGCCAGCAGTGCGTTCAGGGGTTACACAGATACGCAGTATTTT
CASSAFRGYTDTQYF
>TRBV28|TRBD1|TRBJ1-1
TGTGCCAGCAGTTCTCAGCTAGGAAGGACAGGGGCCACTGAAGCTTTCTTT
CASSSQLGRTGATEAFF
>TRBV6-1|.|TRBJ2-1
TGTGCCAGCAGTCCAGGCACGAATTCCGACAATGAGCAGTTCTTC
CASSPGTNSDNEQFF
>TRBV7-8|.|TRBJ2-1
TGTGCCAGCAGTAAGGAGGGTGTGAGGGACAATGAGCAGTTCTTC
CASSKEGVRDNEQFF
>TRBV6-1|TRBD1|TRBJ1-1
TGTGCCAGCAGTGCGCGACAGGGGACTGAAGCTTTCTTT
CASSARQGTEAFF
>TRBV28|.|TRBJ2-6
TGTGCCAGCAGTTTCCTCAAGACGCCGGGGATCCCTGGGGCCAACGTCCTGACTTTC
CASSFLKTPGIPGANVLTF
>TRBV28|TRBD2|TRBJ2-3
TGTGCCAGCACCGGGACTAGCGCCCCTATGGGCACAGATACGCAGTATTTT
CASTGTSAPMGTDTQYF
>TRBV29-1|TRBD1|TRBJ2-7
TGCAGCGTTGGTGAGGGGGCCACGGATGGGGAGCAGTACTTC
CSVGEGATDGEQYF
>TRBV27|.|TRBJ2-5
TGTGCCAGCAGTTTGGCAACAGGGTCTCGGGAGACCCAGTACTTC
CASSLATGSRETQYF
>TRBV6-1|.|TRBJ2-3
TGTGCCAGCAGCGAGACTGGTTTTGGCACAGATACGCAGTATTTT
CASSETGFGTDTQYF
>TRBV19|TRBD2|TRBJ2-2
TGTGCCAGTAGTAATCCTCGGACTAGCGATAACACCGGGGAGCTGTTTTTT
CASSNPRTSDNTGELFF
>TRBV18|.|TRBJ1-3
TGTGCCAGCTCACCGTCTCAGGGGTCCCTCTCTGGAAACACCATATATTTT
CASSPSQGSLSGNTIYF
>TRBV7-9|.|TRBJ1-1
TGTGCCAGCAGGGAAACGGAGGAAACTGAAGCTTTCTTT
CASRETEETEAFF
>TRBV28|.|TRBJ1-5
TGTGCCAGCACAGAACAGGTGTATAGCAATCAGCCCCAGCATTTT
CASTEQVYSNQPQHF
>TRBV2|TRBD2|TRBJ2-1
TGTGCCAGCAGTGAAACGGGACTAGCGGGAAATGAGCAGTTCTTC
CASSETGLAGNEQFF
>TRBV7-6|.|TRBJ2-7
TGTGCCAGCAGCTTAAAGAGTGATGGCGGATACTCCTACGAGCAGTACTTC
CASSLKSDGGYSYEQYF
>TRBV19|.|TRBJ2-7
TGTGCCAGTAGTATAGATCTATGGGGCAGGAGCGAGCAGTACTTC
CASSIDLWGRSEQYF
>TRBV5-1|.|TRBJ1-2
TGCGCCAGCTCTATAGCGGGGGACCATGGCTACACCTTC
CASSIAGDHGYTF
>TRBV6-5|.|TRBJ1-2
TGTGCCAGCAGTCCTTCAGGGATCTATGGCTACACCTTC
CASSPSGIYGYTF
>TRBV5-1|.|TRBJ2-4
TGCGCCAGCACACCCGTCAGGCTAGCCAAAAACATTCAGTACTTC
CASTPVRLAKNIQYF
>TRBV4-2|.|TRBJ2-7
TGTGCCAGCAGCCAAGAAATTCGGGGGTACGAGCAGTACTTC
CASSQEIRGYEQYF
>TRBV7-2|.|TRBJ2-3
TGTGCCAGCAGCTTAGTGGGACAAAGCACAGATACGCAGTATTTT
CASSLVGQSTDTQYF
>TRBV7-9|.|TRBJ1-1
TGTGCCAGCAGCTTTTCTAATTGGGAGCAAGCTTTCTTT
CASSFSNWEQAFF
>TRBV6-1|.|TRBJ1-5
TGTGCCAGCAGTGAAGCGGGAAGGGGTCAACCCCAGCATTTT
CASSEAGRGQPQHF
>TRBV18|TRBD1|TRBJ1-2
TGTGCCAGCTCACCCCAACAGGGGGCCGACTATGGCTACACCTTC
CASSPQQGADYGYTF
>TRBV29-1|.|TRBJ2-7
TGCAGCGTTGGAGGCGGAAACGACTACGAGCAGTACTTC
CSVGGGNDYEQYF